These 18 T cell receptor beta chains share one sample of origin, sequenced in a study of early stage breast cancer tumors. Produced via immunoSEQ multiplex PCR; TCRdb's table is partial and in-frame only. The top ten hold approximately 35% of the sample, which has 32,000 or so clones, roughly two thirds seen once. The sequencing sample was made of blood. The receptors originated from a person between 50 and 60 years old with breast cancer.

J is TRBJ2-3 and V is TRBV5-6, with TRBD2 identical over 10 bases. There are 14 residues in the CDR3. The trim removed 4 bases at V and 6 bases at J, leaving 5 bases unmatched. Per germline, CDR1 SGHDT and CDR2 YYEEEE. The CDR3 protein is CASSPRAGGDTQYF. The CDR3 nucleotides are TGTGCCAGCAGCCCGCGAGCGGGAGGGGATACGCAGTATTTT. The full variable domain, completed using reference TRBV5-6 and TRBJ2-3, is DAGVTQSPTHLIKTRGQQVTLRCSPKSGHDTVSWYQQALGQGPQFIFQYYEEEERQRGNFPDRFSGHQFPNYSSELNVNALLLGDSALYLCASSPRAGGDTQYFGPGTRLTVL.

J is TRBJ1-1 and V is TRBV5-4; weak D call: TRBD1 (5 bases). Trimming shortened V by 5 bases and J by 0 bases, and 14 bases separated the two germline ends. CDR3 length equals 15 residues. Germline CDR1 and CDR2: SGHNT and YYREEE (reference sequence). The CDR3 DNA is TGTGCCAGCAGTAAAACGACAGTGGTGAACACTGAAGCTTTCTTT. It is translated as CASSKTTVVNTEAFF. Using reference TRBV5-4 and TRBJ1-1 for the parts outside the CDR3, the full variable domain is ETGVTQSPTHLIKTRGQQVTLRCSSQSGHNTVSWYQQALGQGPQFIFQYYREEENGRGNFPPRFSGLQFPNYSSELNVNALELDDSALYLCASSKTTVVNTEAFFGQGTRLTVV.

This rearrangement joins TRBV28 to TRBJ1-3; no definite D call. Trimming took off 7 bases at V and 8 bases at J, with 12 bases between the two ends. CDR1 is MDHEN, CDR2 SYDVKM, per germline. The CDR3 is made up of 12 amino acids. The DNA of the CDR3 is TGTGCCAGCACCCCCTACTCGGACACCATATATTTT. It is translated as CASTPYSDTIYF.

The chain uses TRBV4-3 and TRBJ2-7, with D perhaps TRBD1 or TRBD2 (5 bases each). Trimming removed 4 bases at V and 4 bases at J, with 11 bases between. The CDR3 has 13 residues. Germline loops: CDR1 LGHNA, CDR2 YSLEER. The CDR3 region has the DNA TGCGCCAGCAGCCTCTGGGACCAGTACGAGCAGTACTTC. Amino acids: CASSLWDQYEQYF.

This clone has only one observation. This sequence joins TRBV5-4 and TRBJ1-3; 10 nucleotides align to TRBD1. The germline gives CDR1 SGHNT, CDR2 YYREEE (reference sequence). The trim removed 3 bases at V and 9 bases at J, leaving 9 bases unmatched. The CDR3 spans 15 residues. The CDR3 DNA is TGTGCCAGCAGCTCGGGGACAGGGGATCGAAGCACCATATATTTT. Translating it yields CASSSGTGDRSTIYF. Full variable domain (outside the CDR3, taken from reference TRBV5-4 and TRBJ1-3): ETGVTQSPTHLIKTRGQQVTLRCSSQSGHNTVSWYQQALGQGPQFIFQYYREEENGRGNFPPRFSGLQFPNYSSELNVNALELDDSALYLCASSSGTGDRSTIYFGEGSWLTVV.

The chain carries TRBV13 and TRBJ2-7; D is unresolved. With 1 base removed from V and 4 bases from J, the gap between germline ends came to 2 bases. Germline CDR1 is PRHDT and CDR2 is FYEKMQ (reference sequence). The CDR3 sequence is 11 residues long. CDR3 in DNA: TGTGCCAGCAGCTTAGAGTACGAGCAGTACTTC. Translation: CASSLEYEQYF.

The chain is built from TRBV19 and TRBJ2-1; D is perhaps TRBD2 (5 bases). The CDR3 is made up of 16 amino acids. Trimming stripped 5 bases from V and 4 bases from J, with 18 bases between. The germline gives CDR1 LNHDA, CDR2 SQIVND (reference sequence). The CDR3 sequence is CASSSHAGLQYNEQFF. The CDR3 coding sequence is TGTGCCAGTAGTTCCCACGCGGGCCTCCAATACAATGAGCAGTTCTTC.

For the CDR3, the DNA is TGTGCCAGCAGCCCTTACAGGGACGGGGATTCACCCCTCCACTTT. It yields the protein CASSPYRDGDSPLHF. V gene TRBV5-6 combines with J gene TRBJ1-6; D might be TRBD1 (6 bases). V was shortened by 4 bases and J by 8 bases, with 16 bases between the two germline ends. The germline CDR1 and CDR2 sequences are SGHDT and YYEEEE. The CDR3 sequence is 15 residues long.

This chain connects TRBV7-2 to TRBJ2-3; 11 bases match TRBD2. V lost 3 bases, J lost 5 bases, and 13 bases stayed unmatched. Germline V CDR1 and CDR2: SGHTA, FQGNSA. The CDR3 runs 18 residues. CDR3: CASSLRGGLAALRDTQYF. In DNA form, the CDR3 reads TGTGCCAGCAGCTTGAGAGGGGGACTAGCGGCCCTTCGAGATACGCAGTATTTT.

The rearrangement uses TRBV7-8 and TRBJ1-1; D gene unclear. CDR3 length: 13 amino acids. Germline V CDR1 and CDR2: SGHVS, FQNEAQ. Trimming left V 3 bases short and J 3 bases short, with 8 bases between. The CDR3 DNA reads as TGTGCCAGCAGCTTGGGCTGGGACACTGAAGCTTTCTTT. This encodes CASSLGWDTEAFF.

This clone was seen only once. The rearrangement links TRBV2 to TRBJ2-3; 10 positions agree with TRBD2. The CDR3 is made up of 15 amino acids. The germline CDR1 and CDR2 sequences are SNHLY and FYNNEI. J was trimmed by 2 bases and V by 6 bases; bases with no gene match: 5. The DNA of the CDR3 is TGTGCCAGCAGGCGGACTAGCGGACTCACAGATACGCAGTATTTT. Protein sequence: CASRRTSGLTDTQYF.

This clone is medium-sized. The rearrangement links TRBV27 to TRBJ1-6, with a tentative D call TRBD1 (5 bases). This CDR3 has 15 residues. Per the germline V gene, CDR1 is MNHEY and CDR2 is SMNVEV (reference sequence). The V and J ends lost 5 bases and 6 bases respectively, with 14 bases between them. For the CDR3, the DNA is TGTGCCAGCAGTCAACGGCGGGACTCTAATTCACCCCTCCACTTT. Amino acid sequence: CASSQRRDSNSPLHF.

This clone is a singleton in its sample. J is TRBJ2-1 and V is TRBV7-8, with D tentatively TRBD1 or TRBD2 (5 bases each). The germline gives CDR1 SGHVS, CDR2 FQNEAQ. CDR3 length: 13 amino acids. Trimming took off 3 bases at V and 10 bases at J, with 13 bases between the two ends. This chain's CDR3 is CASSFGGSGEQFF. For the CDR3, the DNA is TGTGCCAGCAGCTTTGGGGGATCGGGCGAGCAGTTCTTC.

This clone occurred a few times. This chain connects TRBV27 to TRBJ2-7; no clear D. Trimming shortened V by 4 bases and J by 1 base, and 8 bases separated the two germline ends. The germline V gene has CDR1 MNHEY and CDR2 SMNVEV (reference sequence). The CDR3 is 13 residues long. CDR3 DNA sequence: TGTGCCAGCAGTTACTTACCGTCCTACGAGCAGTACTTC. Amino acid sequence: CASSYLPSYEQYF.

The chain combines TRBV30 with TRBJ1-4, with a possible D match to TRBD1 (5 bases). The V and J ends lost 0 bases and 3 bases respectively, with 11 bases between them. The CDR3 contains 15 residues. Germline CDR1 reads GTSNPN; CDR2 reads SVGIG (reference sequence). CDR3 protein: CAWSVTDSPNEKLFF. The CDR3 coding sequence is TGTGCCTGGAGTGTAACCGACAGCCCTAATGAAAAACTGTTTTTT.

This clone was counted a few times. The chain joins TRBV7-8 to TRBJ2-5, with D unclear. The germline gives CDR1 SGHVS, CDR2 FQNEAQ. Trimming pared 5 bases from V and 5 bases from J, leaving 9 bases between. This CDR3 is 12 amino acids long. The DNA for the CDR3 is TGTGCCAGCAGCCCCTGGTGGGAGACCCAGTACTTC. It is translated as CASSPWWETQYF.

This clone has just a few counts. The V gene is TRBV5-8, the J gene TRBJ2-5, with TRBD2 identical over 9 bases. This CDR3 contains 15 residues. The junction had 4 bases not matched to a gene; V was cut back by 4 bases and J by 0 bases. Germline V CDR1 and CDR2: SGHTS, YDEGEE. The CDR3 sequence: CASSNGLANQETQYF. DNA for the CDR3: TGTGCCAGCAGCAACGGACTAGCGAACCAAGAGACCCAGTACTTC.

The chain joins TRBV6-1 to TRBJ1-5, with D uncertain. V gave up 1 base and J gave up 7 bases, with 8 bases separating them. The germline CDR1 and CDR2 sequences are MNHNS and SASEGT. CDR3 length: 13 amino acids. CDR3 DNA sequence: TGTGCCAGCAGTGAAGTCGGTGTCCAGCCCCAGCATTTT. This sequence encodes CASSEVGVQPQHF.